A single sample is the source of the 29 T cell receptor beta chains below, sequenced in a study of T-cell memory formation after mild COVID-19 (dated by TCRdb to the early 2020s). The library was prepared using 5' RACE. The data were produced on an Illumina NovaSeq 6000. TCRdb itself trimmed the public reads at Q25 with fastp, ran MiXCR and retained productive beta chains. CDR3 protein sequences are deduplicated, and each keeps its most common genes and DNA. The sample table contains about 100,000 distinct CDR3 sequences; only one count was recorded for 11% of them. The ten largest account for about 40% of the sample. Source material: PBMCs or a T cell subset sorted from them (not recorded which). Every receptor here comes from a man aged 18 to 30 who had mild COVID-19 (a few samples of this study predate the infection). The sample titles of this study are shuffled in the database, so cell type and time point are left out; the donor was told from shared clones.

This chain connects TRBV9 to TRBJ2-7, with 8 bases fitting TRBD1. The CDR3 consists of 16 residues. Germline V gene lookup returns CDR1 SGDLS and CDR2 YYNGEE. The ends lost 0 bases at V and 1 base at J; junction bases unmatched: 6. The CDR3 region is CASSVGQGARSYEQYF. CDR3 nucleotides: TGTGCCAGCAGCGTAGGCCAGGGGGCTAGATCCTACGAGCAGTACTTC.

This clonotype has only a few counts. The V call is TRBV4-3, the J call TRBJ2-5; TRBD1 might be the D (5 bases). V lost 0 bases to trimming and J lost 13 bases, with 15 bases between them. Germline values: CDR1 LGHNA, CDR2 YSLEER. CDR3 length: 13 residues. CDR3 protein: CASSQDGRAGRYF. The DNA of the CDR3 is TGCGCCAGCAGCCAAGATGGCAGGGCAGGGCGGTACTTC.

This chain uses TRBV29-1 with TRBJ2-3, with 7 positions matching TRBD2. With 6 bases clipped from V and 6 bases from J, the junction kept 0 bases outside the gene matches. The CDR3 runs 10 residues. Per germline, CDR1 SQVTM and CDR2 ANQGSEA. The CDR3 here is CSVGGDTQYF. CDR3 in DNA: TGCAGCGTCGGGGGGGATACGCAGTATTTT.

The chain uses TRBV29-1 and TRBJ2-7; 8 nucleotides agree with TRBD2. Trimming took 0 bases from V and 5 from J; bases not matched to a gene: 12. The CDR3 totals 16 residues. CDR1 SQVTM and CDR2 ANQGSEA come from the germline V gene. The CDR3, as DNA: TGCAGCGTTGAAGAGGGTTTGGCGGGGGGCGCCGACGAGCAGTACTTC. Its protein product is CSVEEGLAGGADEQYF.

Many counts were recorded for this clonotype. The gene calls are TRBV7-9 and TRBJ1-5; D is ambiguous. The CDR3 totals 11 residues. Trimming pared 5 bases from V and 9 bases from J, leaving 8 bases between. Germline CDR1 is SEHNR and CDR2 is FQNEAQ (reference sequence). The CDR3: CASSASGPQHF. CDR3 coding DNA: TGTGCCAGCAGCGCCTCTGGGCCCCAGCATTTT.

This chain links TRBV5-1 with TRBJ2-7; D might be TRBD1 (6 bases). CDR3 size: 13 residues. V shed 3 bases and J shed 4 bases, with 11 bases lying between them. From germline, CDR1 is SGHRS and CDR2 YFSETQ. The CDR3 region has the DNA TGCGCCAGCAGCTGGGGGCTTGGGTACGAGCAGTACTTC. Encoded protein: CASSWGLGYEQYF.

This clonotype was counted only a few times. The rearrangement links TRBV4-1 to TRBJ2-3, with 9 bases lining up with TRBD2. Germline V gene sequence: CDR1 MGHRA, CDR2 YSYEKL. CDR3 length: 16 residues. Germline trimming cut 5 bases from V and 1 base from J; bases unmatched to any gene: 7. CDR3 protein: CASSIPSGEGTDTQYF. DNA of the CDR3: TGCGCCAGCAGCATCCCTAGCGGGGAGGGCACAGATACGCAGTATTTT.

This clonotype was seen a few times. This chain uses TRBV11-2 with TRBJ2-7, with D unclear. Trimming took off 5 bases at V and 5 bases at J, with 13 bases between the two ends. Germline V gives CDR1 SGHAT, CDR2 FQNNGV. This CDR3 spans 13 amino acids. In DNA, the CDR3 is TGTGCCAGCAGCCACTTGGGAAGCGACGAGCAGTACGTC. It specifies CASSHLGSDEQYV.

This chain links TRBV4-3 with TRBJ2-1; D possibly uses TRBD1 or TRBD2 (5 bases each). CDR3 size: 16 residues. Germline V gene data show CDR1 as LGHNA and CDR2 as YSLEER. V was cut by 8 bases and J by 1 base, with 18 bases left in between. This CDR3 reads CASRQGPGSSYNEQFF. CDR3 DNA: TGCGCCAGCCGTCAAGGCCCAGGGAGTTCCTACAATGAGCAGTTCTTC.

This clonotype was observed a few times. This rearrangement joins TRBV12-3 or TRBV12-4 to TRBJ2-5; D possibly uses TRBD1 or TRBD2 (5 bases each). This CDR3 is built from 16 residues. Between the trimmed V and J ends, which lost 2 bases and 2 bases, there was a span of 15 bases. This CDR3 reads CASSLWWGIPQETQYF. The CDR3 nucleotides are TGTGCCAGCAGTTTATGGTGGGGGATACCACAAGAGACCCAGTACTTC.

This clonotype was detected a few times. The rearrangement uses TRBV9 and TRBJ2-6; D is uncertain. The CDR3 covers 15 residues. Germline-derived CDR1 and CDR2 are SGDLS and YYNGEE. V lost 3 bases to trimming and J lost 4 bases, with 11 bases between them. The CDR3 loop is CASSDKFSGANVLTF. CDR3 DNA: TGTGCCAGCAGCGACAAGTTCTCAGGGGCCAACGTCCTGACTTTC.

The chain employs TRBV5-5 and TRBJ2-7; D is ambiguous. Germline-derived CDR1 and CDR2 are SGHKS and YYEKEE (reference sequence). The V end lost 0 bases, the J end lost 2 bases, and 15 bases lay between the germline ends. This CDR3 region has 16 residues. The CDR3 here is CASSLVGSTSPYEQYF. The DNA of the CDR3 is TGTGCCAGCAGCTTGGTTGGATCTACGAGCCCCTACGAGCAGTACTTC.

This clonotype was counted between two and nine times. This sequence joins TRBV7-8 and TRBJ2-1; D uncertain. The CDR3 runs 15 residues. V lost 7 bases and J 2 bases, leaving 15 bases between the germline ends. Looked up from germline, CDR1 is SGHVS and CDR2 is FQNEAQ. The CDR3 DNA sequence: TGTGCCAGCACCTGGGCCCCCGGCGCCTACAATGAGCAGTTCTTC. As protein: CASTWAPGAYNEQFF.

This clonotype was counted a few times. The chain uses TRBV7-2 and TRBJ1-2, with D unresolved. This CDR3 contains 15 residues. With 1 base removed from V and 1 base from J, the gap between germline ends came to 10 bases. Germline V gene lookup returns CDR1 SGHTA and CDR2 FQGNSA. CDR3 nucleotides: TGTGCCAGCAGCTTAGACCTGACACGTAACTATGGCTACACCTTC. Protein: CASSLDLTRNYGYTF.

Only a few counts were recorded for this clonotype. The chain couples TRBV19 to TRBJ2-1; D ambiguous. The CDR3 covers 13 residues. The germline V and J ends were trimmed by 6 bases and 0 bases, with 6 bases remaining between them. The V gene's germline CDR1 is LNHDA and CDR2 SQIVND (reference sequence). CDR3 bases: TGTGCCAGTAGGCCCAGCTCCTACAATGAGCAGTTCTTC. Translating gives CASRPSSYNEQFF.

This clonotype was counted a single time. This chain links TRBV5-1 with TRBJ2-7; 10 bases align to TRBD1. The end of the DNA aligns better with TRBJ2-5, so the J call may be wrong. This CDR3 comprises 15 residues. Per germline, CDR1 SGHRS and CDR2 YFSETQ. The CDR3 DNA sequence: TGCGCCAGCTGCCGCGGGACAGGGGAGACAGAGACCCAGTACTTC. Amino acids: CASCRGTGETETQYF.

The chain employs TRBV6-5 and TRBJ2-5, with unresolved D. The CDR3 runs 16 residues. V lost 4 bases and J 1 base, leaving 16 bases between the germline ends. Germline V CDR1 and CDR2: MNHEY, SVGAGI. CDR3 sequence (DNA): TGTGCCAGCAGTTTTTCGACCCAGCCAGCCCAAGAGACCCAGTACTTC. It specifies CASSFSTQPAQETQYF.

This clonotype came up a few times. The chain is built from TRBV23-1 and TRBJ1-3; D gene unclear. TRBV23-1 is an ORF; its function is uncertain. The V end was cut by 4 bases, the J end by 0 bases, with 7 bases between. The length of the CDR3 is 14 residues. The CDR3 is CASSRRSSGNTIYF. DNA for the CDR3: TGCGCCAGCAGTCGCCGGAGCTCTGGAAACACCATATATTTT.

The gene calls are TRBV6-5 and TRBJ2-1, with D possibly being TRBD2 (6 bases). The V and J ends lost 2 bases and 2 bases respectively, with 13 bases between them. The CDR3 is made up of 16 amino acids. The germline V gene encodes CDR1 MNHEY and CDR2 SVGAGI. CDR3 coding DNA: TGTGCCAGCAGTTACACGGGAGAAGGGGCCTACAATGAGCAGTTCTTC. Protein product: CASSYTGEGAYNEQFF.

The rearrangement links TRBV7-9 to TRBJ1-2; TRBD1 might be the D (5 bases). The CDR3 is 15 residues long. From germline, CDR1 is SEHNR and CDR2 FQNEAQ (reference sequence). Trimming took off 6 bases at V and 4 bases at J, with 18 bases between the two ends. This CDR3 is CASSSGHAGGYGYTF. The CDR3 bases are TGTGCCAGCAGTTCCGGGCACGCCGGGGGCTATGGCTACACCTTC. Looking up the rest from reference TRBV7-9 and TRBJ1-2 gives the full variable domain: DTGVSQNPRHKITKRGQNVTFRCDPISEHNRLYWYRQTLGQGPEFLTYFQNEAQLEKSRLLSDRFSAERPKGSFSTLEIQRTEQGDSAMYLCASSSGHAGGYGYTFGSGTRLTVV.

J is TRBJ2-3 and V is TRBV20-1; D unclear. The CDR3 runs 14 residues. Germline assignment: CDR1 DFQATT and CDR2 SNEGSKA (reference sequence). V shed 3 bases and J shed 0 bases, with 10 bases lying between them. CDR3 residues: CSARSPSSTDTQYF. CDR3 sequence (DNA): TGCAGTGCTAGGTCACCTAGTAGCACAGATACGCAGTATTTT.

With regard to this clonotype: This clone may be a read error of a much larger clone one base away. The V and J genes are TRBV25-1 and TRBJ1-2; a weak D match, TRBD1 (5 bases). The CDR3 loop spans 15 amino acids. Germline CDR1 reads MGHDK; CDR2 reads SYGVNS. The germline V and J ends were trimmed by 3 bases and 3 bases, with 14 bases remaining between them. The CDR3 nucleotides read TGTGCCAGCAGTGATACTGCAGAAGGGGACTATGGCTACACCTTC. Translating it yields CASSDTAEGDYGYTF.

The gene calls are TRBV4-1 and TRBJ2-5; perhaps TRBD2 as D (7 bases). Trimming left V 3 bases short and J 2 bases short, with 19 bases between. Germline lookup yields CDR1 MGHRA and CDR2 YSYEKL. This CDR3 is 17 amino acids long. CDR3 residues: CASSHRGGGPIQETQYF. CDR3 sequence (DNA): TGCGCCAGCAGCCACCGAGGGGGGGGGCCCATACAAGAGACCCAGTACTTC.

This clonotype was counted ten times or more. CDR3 residues: CASLNPGSGNEKLFF. CDR3 DNA: TGCGCCAGCCTAAACCCCGGGTCAGGTAATGAAAAACTGTTTTTT. The chain couples TRBV4-1 to TRBJ1-4; D gene uncertain. Germline CDR1 MGHRA, CDR2 YSYEKL. Trimming took off 8 bases at V and 4 bases at J, with 17 bases between the two ends. This CDR3 is 15 amino acids long.

The rearrangement uses TRBV4-3 and TRBJ1-1; TRBD1 aligns across 7 bases. This CDR3 has 16 residues. Germline V gene data show CDR1 as LGHNA and CDR2 as YSLEER. V shed 4 bases and J 0 bases; nucleotides not matched to a gene: 8. The CDR3 DNA is TGCGCCAGCAGCCCAACGACAGGGTGGATGAACACTGAAGCTTTCTTT. It translates to CASSPTTGWMNTEAFF.

This clonotype has at least ten counts. The chain recombines TRBV5-1 with TRBJ2-1, with D uncertain. The CDR3 is 12 residues long. Trimming stripped 1 base from V and 4 bases from J, with 3 bases between. From germline, CDR1 is SGHRS and CDR2 YFSETQ. In nucleotides, the CDR3 is TGCGCCAGCAGCTTGAATTACAATGAGCAGTTCTTC. Residues: CASSLNYNEQFF.

The chain couples TRBV27 to TRBJ2-7; D may be TRBD1 (6 bases). Between the trimmed V and J ends, which lost 6 bases and 6 bases, there was a span of 15 bases. Germline CDR1 is MNHEY and CDR2 is SMNVEV (reference sequence). The CDR3 totals 13 residues. The CDR3 region has the DNA TGTGCCAGCAGCTGGGGGCCCTTCGGCGAGCAGTACTTC. It encodes CASSWGPFGEQYF.

This clonotype was picked up a small number of times. The chain carries TRBV4-3 and TRBJ2-2; a possible D gene is TRBD2 (7 bases). This CDR3 is built from 15 residues. The V gene lost 3 bases and the J gene lost 3 bases, with 11 bases spanning the gap. Germline V CDR1 and CDR2: LGHNA, YSLEER. DNA of the CDR3: TGCGCCAGCAGCCACCTCGGGGGGCACACCGGGGAGCTGTTTTTT. It specifies CASSHLGGHTGELFF.

The V call is TRBV4-1, the J call TRBJ1-2; 7 positions agree with TRBD1. Germline V lookup: CDR1 MGHRA, CDR2 YSYEKL. The trim removed 1 base at V and 3 bases at J, leaving 8 bases unmatched. The CDR3 extends over 16 amino acids. CDR3 in DNA: TGCGCCAGCAGCCAAGCACACAGGGGCGCTGACTATGGCTACACCTTC. Protein product: CASSQAHRGADYGYTF.